The entry below gives a single T cell receptor (beta chain) sequence along with its context. The data were taken from a study of cytomegalovirus exposure and HLA in healthy donors. This CDR3 spans 13 amino acids. Germline CDR1 SNHLY, CDR2 FYNNEI. Trimming removed 5 bases from V and 9 bases from J; junction bases left unmatched: 8. The PCR made use of 60 Vbeta and 13 Jbeta primers. Assay: immunoSEQ multiplex PCR; the TCRdb copy retains only in-frame clones and omits some. The sample includes approximately 160,000 clones, about three quarters of them seen just once. The chain uses TRBV2 and TRBJ1-2, with 8 bases matching TRBD1. This TCR was recovered from a middle-aged woman in good health and CMV-seropositive. Source material: PBMCs. Here the CDR3 reads CASSPRQGSRYTF. CDR3 nucleotides: TGTGCCAGCAGTCCGCGACAGGGGTCTCGCTACACCTTC.